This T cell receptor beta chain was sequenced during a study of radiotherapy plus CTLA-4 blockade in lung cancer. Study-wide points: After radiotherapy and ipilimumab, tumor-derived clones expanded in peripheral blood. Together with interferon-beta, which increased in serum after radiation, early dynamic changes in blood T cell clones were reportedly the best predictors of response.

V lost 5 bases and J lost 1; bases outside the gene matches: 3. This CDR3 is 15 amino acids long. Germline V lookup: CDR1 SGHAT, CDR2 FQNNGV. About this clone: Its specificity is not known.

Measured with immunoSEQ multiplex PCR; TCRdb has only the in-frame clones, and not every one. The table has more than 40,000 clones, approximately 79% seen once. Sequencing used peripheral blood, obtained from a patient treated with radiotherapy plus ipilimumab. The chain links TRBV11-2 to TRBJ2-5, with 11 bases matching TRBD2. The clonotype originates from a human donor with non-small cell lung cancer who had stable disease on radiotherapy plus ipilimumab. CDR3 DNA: TGTGCCAGCAGCCCACTAGCGGGGGTCCAAGAGACCCAGTACTTC. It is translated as CASSPLAGVQETQYF.